A single sample gave rise to the 22 T cell receptor beta chains below, sequenced in a study of T cell changes during pregnancy in multiple sclerosis. This table comes from immunoSEQ multiplex PCR, and its TCRdb copy is limited to in-frame clones, with some not included. Here the sample spans 85,000 to 120,000 clones, around 90% being singletons. The sample was peripheral blood, taken after pregnancy. The receptors here all came from a female donor with multiple sclerosis, enrolled in a pregnancy study.

This clone was counted a single time. J is TRBJ1-2 and V is TRBV5-1, with D possibly TRBD1 on 5 matching bases. Germline V gene sequence: CDR1 SGHRS, CDR2 YFSETQ. Trimming stripped 0 bases from V and 8 bases from J, with 8 bases between. This CDR3 has 12 amino acids. The CDR3 nucleotides read TGCGCCAGCAGCTTGGAGGGGCGAGGCTACACCTTC. This gives the protein CASSLEGRGYTF.

This chain connects TRBV2 to TRBJ2-6; the D gene is possibly TRBD2 (6 bases). Germline V gene sequence: CDR1 SNHLY, CDR2 FYNNEI. This CDR3 comprises 15 residues. Trimming took 6 bases from V and 4 from J, leaving 13 bases between them. The CDR3 bases are TGTGCCAGCAGCTTACTAGCAGCCGGGGCCAACGTCCTGACTTTC. It encodes CASSLLAAGANVLTF.

The CDR3 is CASSESVGSHSYEQYF. CDR3 nucleotides: TGTGCCAGCAGTGAATCTGTGGGCTCGCATTCCTACGAGCAGTACTTC. V is TRBV25-1 and J is TRBJ2-7; D unclear. This CDR3 is 16 amino acids long. Trimming removed 1 base from V and 1 base from J, with 14 bases in between. CDR1 and CDR2 from the germline V gene are MGHDK and SYGVNS.

J is TRBJ2-5 and V is TRBV7-9; D not resolved. The length of the CDR3 is 14 residues. Germline V lookup: CDR1 SEHNR, CDR2 FQNEAQ (reference sequence). Trimming removed 2 bases at V and 0 bases at J, with 7 bases between. CDR3 residues: CASSLIQYQETQYF. The CDR3 nucleotides read TGTGCCAGCAGCTTAATCCAGTACCAAGAGACCCAGTACTTC.

The chain recombines TRBV28 with TRBJ2-1; TRBD2 matches at 12 bases. The length of the CDR3 is 16 residues. Germline loops: CDR1 MDHEN, CDR2 SYDVKM. V shed 4 bases, J shed 7 bases, and the junction held 8 bases outside the gene matches. The CDR3 DNA follows: TGTGCCAGCAGTTCCGTGACTAGCGGGAGAAGAAATGAGCAGTTCTTC. Translation: CASSSVTSGRRNEQFF.

The V call is TRBV5-4, the J call TRBJ2-5, with 9 positions matching TRBD1. CDR3 length: 15 amino acids. CDR1 is SGHNT, CDR2 YYREEE, per germline (reference sequence). Trimming cost V 3 bases and J 2 bases; bases outside gene matches: 5. CDR3 DNA: TGTGCCAGCAGCTCGGGACAGGGAAAACAAGAGACCCAGTACTTC. This translates into CASSSGQGKQETQYF.

CDR3 DNA: TGTGCCAGCAGTTACTCGACGGGATCGGGCCTTTACGAGCAGTACTTC. It is translated as CASSYSTGSGLYEQYF. The chain links TRBV6-6 to TRBJ2-7; possible D gene TRBD2, 5 bases. CDR3 size: 16 residues. Germline loops: CDR1 MNHNY, CDR2 SVGAGI (reference sequence). V shed 0 bases and J shed 4 bases, with 16 bases lying between them.

This sequence joins TRBV2 and TRBJ2-2; 12 positions match TRBD2. The V gene's germline CDR1 is SNHLY and CDR2 FYNNEI. The ends lost 6 bases at V and 0 bases at J; junction bases unmatched: 5. This CDR3 contains 17 residues. The CDR3 here is CASSSTSGRSNTGELFF. CDR3 sequence (DNA): TGTGCCAGCAGCTCGACTAGCGGGAGATCGAACACCGGGGAGCTGTTTTTT.

This clone was observed once. The gene calls are TRBV28 and TRBJ1-1; tentatively, D is TRBD1 (5 bases). V was pared by 3 bases and J by 0 bases, with 11 bases between. The length of the CDR3 is 15 residues. In germline, CDR1 is MDHEN, CDR2 SYDVKM. The CDR3 nucleotides are TGTGCCAGCAGTTTTGGGGCAGCCATGAACACTGAAGCTTTCTTT. This translates into CASSFGAAMNTEAFF.

This chain joins TRBV6-1 and TRBJ1-5; maybe TRBD1 (5 bases). Germline V lookup: CDR1 MNHNS, CDR2 SASEGT. Trimming pared 3 bases from V and 3 bases from J, leaving 12 bases between. The CDR3 sequence is 15 residues long. The DNA of the CDR3 is TGTGCCAGCAGTGATATACGACAGATCAATCAGCCCCAGCATTTT. As protein: CASSDIRQINQPQHF.

The genes are TRBV5-1 and TRBJ2-3; a possible D gene is TRBD2 (6 bases). The CDR3 has 14 amino acids. V was trimmed by 4 bases and J by 8 bases, leaving 17 bases between them. Germline V lookup: CDR1 SGHRS, CDR2 YFSETQ. This CDR3 is CASSLGTPGVTQYF. In DNA form, the CDR3 reads TGCGCCAGCAGCCTCGGGACTCCGGGAGTTACGCAGTATTTT.

This chain joins TRBV19 and TRBJ2-1; a weak D match, TRBD1 (6 bases). V gave up 3 bases and J gave up 8 bases, with 17 bases separating them. This CDR3 spans 15 amino acids. CDR1 and CDR2 from the germline V gene are LNHDA and SQIVND (reference sequence). The CDR3, as DNA: TGTGCCAGTAGTATTGGGGACAAACCCTTAGATGAGCAGTTCTTC. Translated, it gives CASSIGDKPLDEQFF.

J is TRBJ1-1 and V is TRBV30, with D unresolved. V lost 4 bases to trimming and J lost 5 bases, with 20 bases between them. The CDR3 covers 15 residues. Germline lookup yields CDR1 GTSNPN and CDR2 SVGIG (reference sequence). CDR3 sequence (DNA): TGTGCCTGGAAACCCCCGACACCCGGGAATACTGAAGCTTTCTTT. Its translation: CAWKPPTPGNTEAFF. The full variable domain, in which reference TRBV30 and TRBJ1-1 provide the parts outside the CDR3, is SQTIHQWPATLVQPVGSPLSLECTVEGTSNPNLYWYRQAAGRGLQLLFYSVGIGQISSEVPQNLSASRPQDRQFILSSKKLLLSDSGFYLCAWKPPTPGNTEAFFGQGTRLTVV.

V is TRBV18 and J is TRBJ2-1; 12 nucleotides agree with TRBD2. V gave up 8 bases and J gave up 5 bases; unmatched junction bases: 4. Looked up from germline, CDR1 is KGHSH and CDR2 is LQKENI. This CDR3 region has 14 residues. Here the CDR3 DNA reads TGTGCCAGCCCTCGACTAGCGGGAGACAATGAGCAGTTCTTC. Amino acid sequence: CASPRLAGDNEQFF.

The CDR3 coding sequence is TGCAGCGTTGCAGAGGCCCGCTCCGCTTTCTTT. It codes for CSVAEARSAFF. The chain carries TRBV29-1 and TRBJ1-1; D gene uncertain. Between the trimmed V and J ends, which lost 4 bases and 11 bases, there was a span of 14 bases. Germline values: CDR1 SQVTM, CDR2 ANQGSEA. This CDR3 is built from 11 residues.

The V and J genes are TRBV27 and TRBJ2-7, with a possible D match to TRBD2 (6 bases). The CDR3 is 18 amino acids. Per the germline V gene, CDR1 is MNHEY and CDR2 is SMNVEV (reference sequence). The ends were cut back, 2 bases at V and 3 bases at J, with 23 bases in the middle. The CDR3 spells CASSLSGRGGANYYEQYF. CDR3 sequence (DNA): TGTGCCAGCAGTTTAAGTGGGCGGGGTGGGGCGAACTACTACGAGCAGTACTTC.

The chain links TRBV7-6 to TRBJ2-1, with 13 bases lining up with TRBD2. V lost 3 bases to trimming and J lost 6 bases; unmatched junction nucleotides: 5. This CDR3 has 16 residues. Germline CDR1 and CDR2: SGHVS and FNYEAQ. The CDR3 here is CASSLRLAGGPNEQFF. Written as DNA, the CDR3 is TGTGCCAGCAGCTTGAGACTAGCGGGGGGCCCCAATGAGCAGTTCTTC.

The V call is TRBV9, the J call TRBJ1-3; 7 bases line up with TRBD1. V trimming: 4 bases; J trimming: 2 bases; junction bases outside the gene matches: 3. The CDR3 covers 14 residues. Germline V gene data show CDR1 as SGDLS and CDR2 as YYNGEE. The CDR3 coding sequence is TGTGCCAGCAGCACCGGGACAGCTGGAAACACCATATATTTT. This codes for CASSTGTAGNTIYF.

This clone appeared once. The V gene is TRBV7-2, the J gene TRBJ1-2; weak D call: TRBD1 (6 bases). Germline V gene sequence: CDR1 SGHTA, CDR2 FQGNSA. The CDR3 has 12 residues. V was trimmed by 3 bases and J by 8 bases, leaving 10 bases between them. The chain's CDR3 is CASSFQGRGYTF. In DNA form, the CDR3 reads TGTGCCAGCAGCTTTCAGGGGAGAGGCTACACCTTC.

The chain couples TRBV18 to TRBJ2-7, with 12 bases that match TRBD1. The V gene end was trimmed by 2 bases and the J gene end by 6 bases; junction bases not matched to a gene: 5. The length of the CDR3 is 15 residues. From germline, CDR1 is KGHSH and CDR2 LQKENI. The CDR3 protein is CASSPTGQGASEQYF. Written as DNA, the CDR3 is TGTGCCAGCTCACCAACGGGACAGGGGGCATCCGAGCAGTACTTC.

The chain has TRBV5-1 and TRBJ2-3; D gene unclear. The V and J ends lost 0 bases and 5 bases respectively, with 10 bases between them. There are 14 residues in the CDR3. CDR1 and CDR2 from the germline V gene are SGHRS and YFSETQ. The CDR3 coding sequence is TGCGCCAGCAGCTTGGAGGTGGAGCGAGATACGCAGTATTTT. Protein sequence: CASSLEVERDTQYF.

The chain recombines TRBV6-1 with TRBJ2-6; perhaps TRBD2 as D (5 bases). CDR3 length equals 16 residues. V shed 1 base and J shed 1 base, with 8 bases lying between them. CDR1 and CDR2 (germline): MNHNS, SASEGT. The CDR3 loop is CASSEVRASGANVLTF. The CDR3 DNA is TGTGCCAGCAGTGAAGTGAGGGCTTCTGGGGCCAACGTCCTGACTTTC.